These T cell receptor beta chains were read from a single sample in a study of blood T cells in healthy people across ages. TCRdb passed the 5' RACE reads through MiXCR, listing each CDR3 protein once. The table lists 1.5 million to 2 million distinct CDR3 sequences, around 48% of them singletons, with approximately 2.1% in the top ten. The sample consisted of blood. These receptor sequences come from a woman aged 35 to 49 in good health. CDR3s include the opening cysteine and the closing phenylalanine or tryptophan. A D gene is named only where the DNA matches it firmly. The listing skips clone size in some rows; elsewhere it reads once, few, many or a size class.

>TRBV7-3|TRBJ2-7|14|NA|NA
CASSLISGLVEQYF
TGTGCCAGCAGCTTAATAAGTGGACTGGTAGAGCAGTACTTC
>TRBV29-1|TRBJ2-7|14|few|TRBD2
CSAGLAGSSYEQYF
TGCAGCGCCGGTCTAGCGGGATCCTCCTACGAGCAGTACTTC
>TRBV25-1|TRBJ2-7|13|NA|NA
CASIGQGWYEQYF
TGTGCCAGCATTGGGCAGGGGTGGTACGAGCAGTACTTC
>TRBV19|TRBJ2-1|16|NA|TRBD2
CASSGPPGGTYNEQFF
TGTGCCAGTAGCGGCCCCCCGGGGGGAACCTACAATGAGCAGTTCTTC
>TRBV20-1|TRBJ2-1|14|NA|NA
CSAHRWGPDNEQFF
TGCAGTGCTCATCGGTGGGGCCCTGACAATGAGCAGTTCTTC
>TRBV29-1|TRBJ1-1|13|NA|NA
CSVEGTGFTEAFF
TGCAGCGTTGAAGGTACAGGGTTTACTGAAGCTTTCTTT
>TRBV10-3|TRBJ2-7|15|NA|TRBD1
CAIRASGGQNHEQYF
TGTGCCATCAGGGCCTCAGGGGGCCAGAACCACGAGCAGTACTTC
>TRBV6-2/TRBV6-3|TRBJ2-3|15|NA|NA
CASSSPPPSTDTQYF
TGTGCCAGCAGTTCCCCTCCCCCTAGCACAGATACGCAGTATTTT
>TRBV25-1|TRBJ2-7|13|few|NA
CASSEYAASKQYF
TGTGCCAGCAGTGAATACGCCGCCTCAAAGCAGTACTTC
>TRBV28|TRBJ1-4|14|NA|NA
CASSLEEEAQKLFF
TGTGCCAGCAGCCTAGAGGAAGAGGCGCAAAAACTGTTTTTT
>TRBV4-3|TRBJ1-1|16|NA|NA
CASSQGIRPGGTEAFF
TGCGCCAGCAGCCAAGGTATTCGACCGGGTGGCACTGAAGCTTTCTTT
>TRBV28|TRBJ2-3|14|few|TRBD1
CASSRQGGTDTQYF
TGTGCCAGCAGTCGACAGGGGGGGACAGATACGCAGTATTTT
>TRBV4-3|TRBJ2-1|17|few|TRBD2
CASSQELAGGLGDEQFF
TGCGCCAGCAGCCAAGAACTAGCGGGGGGGCTAGGCGATGAGCAGTTCTTC
>TRBV6-5|TRBJ2-5|13|NA|NA
CASSYSQNGQQYF
TGTGCCAGCAGTTACTCGCAAAACGGTCAGCAGTACTTC
>TRBV4-2|TRBJ1-2|17|few|TRBD1
CASSQVGRGTGDLGYTF
TGTGCCAGCAGCCAAGTAGGGCGGGGGACAGGGGATCTTGGCTACACCTTC
>TRBV7-2|TRBJ1-4|15|NA|NA
CASSPRRQTVEKLFF
TGTGCCAGCAGCCCGAGGAGGCAGACGGTAGAAAAACTGTTTTTT
>TRBV20-1|TRBJ1-2|11|NA|NA
CSAGGIYGYTF
TGCAGTGCTGGGGGGATCTATGGCTACACCTTC
>TRBV7-2|TRBJ2-1|15|few|TRBD1
CASSSGTGRNLEQFF
TGTGCCAGCAGCTCCGGGACAGGGAGGAATCTTGAGCAGTTCTTC
>TRBV6-5|TRBJ2-5|14|NA|NA
CASSQWQGSETQYF
TGTGCCAGCAGTCAATGGCAGGGGTCAGAGACCCAGTACTTC
>TRBV6-6|TRBJ2-1|16|NA|TRBD2
CASSYSKTSSYNEQFF
TGTGCCAGCAGTTACTCCAAGACTAGCAGCTACAATGAGCAGTTCTTC
>TRBV5-1|TRBJ2-5|13|once|NA
CANSVGGIETQYF
TGCGCCAACAGCGTGGGTGGGATTGAGACCCAGTACTTC
>TRBV7-3|TRBJ2-1|15|few|NA
CASSLTTGTYNEQFF
TGTGCCAGCAGCTTAACGACGGGGACCTACAATGAGCAGTTCTTC
>TRBV2|TRBJ2-1|14|once|TRBD2
CATRSAGGQYEQFF
TGTGCCACCAGATCTGCGGGGGGCCAATATGAGCAGTTCTTC
>TRBV7-9|TRBJ2-5|13|once|NA
CASGSGKSETQYF
TGTGCCAGCGGCTCGGGTAAAAGTGAGACCCAGTACTTC
>TRBV4-2|TRBJ1-2|15|NA|NA
CASSQGTETDYGYTF
TGTGCCAGCAGCCAAGGGACAGAAACAGACTATGGCTACACCTTC
>TRBV4-1|TRBJ1-6|14|few|TRBD1
CASSPRQGPSPLHF
TGCGCCAGCAGCCCCCGACAGGGACCTTCACCCCTCCACTTT
>TRBV28|TRBJ2-4|16|NA|TRBD1
CASSSTGGRSKNIQYF
TGTGCCAGCAGTTCTACAGGGGGCCGGAGCAAAAACATTCAGTACTTC
>TRBV5-1|TRBJ2-3|14|once|NA
CASIRGPGTDTQYF
TGCGCCAGCATTCGGGGGCCCGGCACAGATACGCAGTATTTT
>TRBV5-1|TRBJ1-6|16|NA|TRBD1
CASRGRRTGEWGTLHF
TGCGCCAGCAGAGGCCGTCGGACAGGGGAATGGGGTACCCTCCACTTT
>TRBV28|TRBJ1-2|13|few|NA
CASSVPSLASYTF
TGTGCCAGCAGTGTGCCGAGTCTCGCATCCTACACCTTC
>TRBV4-3|TRBJ2-1|17|many|TRBD1
CASSQDRPDRDFGEQFF
TGCGCCAGCAGCCAAGATAGACCGGACAGGGACTTTGGTGAGCAGTTCTTC
>TRBV12-5|TRBJ1-1|14|NA|TRBD1
CASGLGGQGTEAFF
TGTGCTAGTGGTTTGGGGGGACAGGGCACTGAAGCTTTCTTT
>TRBV7-2|TRBJ2-7|15|many|TRBD1
CASSLVDRVSYEQYF
TGTGCCAGCAGCTTAGTAGACAGGGTCTCCTACGAGCAGTACTTC
>TRBV12-3/TRBV12-4|TRBJ2-4|17|few|NA
CASSAKRRKSAKNIQYF
TGTGCCAGCTCAGCAAAACGTCGGAAATCAGCCAAAAACATTCAGTACTTC
>TRBV15|TRBJ2-1|13|NA|NA
CATEGQGSNEQFF
TGTGCCACCGAGGGTCAGGGGTCCAATGAGCAGTTCTTC
>TRBV27|TRBJ2-5|14|NA|NA
CASSWGRFQETQYF
TGTGCCAGCAGTTGGGGACGGTTCCAAGAGACCCAGTACTTC
>TRBV7-2|TRBJ2-4|13|few|TRBD1
CASSLTYRGQQYF
TGTGCCAGCAGCTTAACCTATAGGGGGCAACAGTACTTC
>TRBV10-3|TRBJ1-2|12|NA|TRBD1
CAISGTGDGYTF
TGTGCCATCAGTGGGACAGGGGACGGCTACACCTTC
>TRBV7-2|TRBJ2-7|15|few|TRBD1
CASSRDRGRSEEQYF
TGTGCCAGCAGCCGCGACAGGGGGCGTTCTGAGGAGCAGTACTTC
>TRBV20-1|TRBJ1-1|13|NA|NA
CSARARVNTEAFF
TGCAGTGCTAGGGCACGAGTGAACACTGAAGCTTTCTTT
>TRBV18|TRBJ2-5|16|once|NA
CASSPPVAREGETQYF
TGTGCCAGCTCACCACCGGTAGCACGAGAGGGGGAGACCCAGTACTTC
>TRBV21-1|TRBJ2-5|15|NA|NA
CASSKGARHRETQYF
TGTGCCAGCAGCAAAGGGGCCAGACACAGAGAGACCCAGTACTTC
>TRBV6-6|TRBJ2-1|15|many|TRBD2
CASSGGLVPDNEQFF
TGTGCCAGCAGTGGGGGACTAGTCCCCGACAATGAGCAGTTCTTC
>TRBV9|TRBJ2-1|13|NA|NA
CASSAGIYNEQFF
TGTGCCAGCAGCGCTGGGATTTACAATGAGCAGTTCTTC
>TRBV4-3|TRBJ2-7|14|NA|TRBD1
CASNLTGDTYEQYF
TGCGCCAGCAACCTAACAGGGGATACCTACGAGCAGTACTTC
>TRBV7-2|TRBJ2-7|16|once|TRBD1
CASSLQGPDRAYEQYF
TGTGCCAGCAGCTTACAGGGGCCGGACAGGGCCTACGAGCAGTACTTC
>TRBV25-1|TRBJ2-7|13|once|TRBD2
CASSEWEGYEQYF
TGTGCCAGCAGTGAATGGGAGGGTTACGAGCAGTACTTC
>TRBV2|TRBJ2-3|14|NA|TRBD2
CADGTSGGADTQYF
TGTGCCGACGGGACTAGCGGGGGAGCAGATACGCAGTATTTT
>TRBV6-1|TRBJ2-1|17|few|TRBD2
CASSIAGAGGSYNEQFF
TGTGCCAGCAGTATCGCCGGGGCGGGGGGTTCCTACAATGAGCAGTTCTTC
>TRBV6-1|TRBJ1-6|18|NA|NA
CASSEGVGVRPDNSPLHF
TGTGCCAGCAGTGAAGGTGTAGGCGTGAGACCGGACAATTCACCCCTCCACTTT
>TRBV12-3/TRBV12-4|TRBJ1-1|15|NA|NA
CASIKTGGMNTEAFF
TGTGCCAGCATTAAGACAGGAGGGATGAACACTGAAGCTTTCTTT
>TRBV3-1|TRBJ2-5|12|NA|NA
CASSQGPGAQYF
TGTGCCAGCAGCCAGGGACCGGGGGCCCAGTACTTC
>TRBV7-2|TRBJ2-5|13|few|NA
CASSLLPIETQYF
TGTGCCAGCAGCTTACTACCTATAGAGACCCAGTACTTC
>TRBV28|TRBJ2-1|18|few|TRBD2
CASSLWGLRASGLNEQFF
TGTGCCAGCAGTTTATGGGGTCTGCGAGCTAGCGGGCTCAATGAGCAGTTCTTC
>TRBV28|TRBJ1-5|17|NA|TRBD1
CASSLIPGQGVDQPQHF
TGTGCCAGCAGCCTGATACCGGGACAGGGTGTTGACCAGCCCCAGCATTTT
>TRBV7-2|TRBJ2-3|15|NA|TRBD1
CASSKDRVSTDTQYF
TGTGCCAGCAGCAAGGACAGGGTTAGCACAGATACGCAGTATTTT
>TRBV7-2|TRBJ2-3|16|few|NA
CASSLSSSKGTDTQYF
TGTGCCAGCAGTTTATCATCTTCGAAGGGCACAGATACGCAGTATTTT
>TRBV7-8|TRBJ2-1|16|NA|TRBD1
CASSYSLGQGVPGQFF
TGTGCCAGCAGCTACAGTTTGGGACAGGGGGTACCAGGGCAGTTCTTC